One and the same sample provided the 18 T cell receptor beta chains below, sequenced in a study of graft-versus-host responses after intestinal transplantation (dated by TCRdb to the early 2020s). Libraries came from the immunoSEQ multiplex PCR assay. TCRdb stores this immuneACCESS table with in-frame sequences only. Part of the clones is absent; in the studies checked, under half of the shortfall reflects unresolved V genes, and no reason is known for the rest. In all, the sample holds roughly 80,000 clones, and about nine tenths of those were seen once. The ten largest clonotypes hold about 0.63% of the sample. Sequenced material: PBMCs, taken 98 days after intestinal transplantation. The receptors were gathered from a human patient who received an intestinal transplant, so some T cells may come from the graft donor.

J is TRBJ2-7 and V is TRBV4-2, with 8 nucleotides matching TRBD1. The CDR3 runs to 14 residues. Germline V gene lookup returns CDR1 LGHNA and CDR2 YNFKEQ. J lost 1 base, V lost 3 bases, and 2 bases had no gene match. The DNA of the CDR3 is TGTGCCAGCAGCCACAGGGGGCCTTCCTACGAGCAGTACTTC. This translates into CASSHRGPSYEQYF.

CDR3 loop: CASSLNIDNEQFF. The CDR3 DNA reads as TGTGCCAGCAGCTTGAACATCGACAATGAGCAGTTCTTC. The rearrangement links TRBV5-4 to TRBJ2-1; D is unresolved. CDR3 size: 13 residues. V lost 1 base, J lost 5 bases, and 7 bases lay in between. Per germline, CDR1 SGHNT and CDR2 YYREEE (reference sequence).

With respect to this clone: Mismatch with germline at one junction end may stem from a read error. The gene calls are TRBV6-1 and TRBJ2-7; D may be TRBD2 (6 bases). The length of the CDR3 is 13 residues. Looked up from germline, CDR1 is MNHNS and CDR2 is SASEGT. CDR3 bases: TGTGCCAGCAGTTGGCGGGACTCCGACGAGCAGTACTTC. Translation gives CASSWRDSDEQYF.

The count of this clone is one. The V gene is TRBV2, the J gene TRBJ1-1; D gene uncertain. CDR1 and CDR2 (germline): SNHLY, FYNNEI. The CDR3 has 12 residues. V was pared by 3 bases and J by 5 bases, with 7 bases between. CDR3 sequence (DNA): TGTGCCAGCAGTGATAAGAAAACTGAAGCTTTCTTT. Its protein product is CASSDKKTEAFF. The full variable domain, completed using reference TRBV2 and TRBJ1-1, is EPEVTQTPSHQVTQMGQEVILRCVPISNHLYFYWYRQILGQKVEFLVSFYNNEISEKSEIFDDQFSVERPDGSNFTLKIRSTKLEDSAMYFCASSDKKTEAFFGQGTRLTVV.

The V call is TRBV5-8, the J call TRBJ2-5; 10 bases align to TRBD2. This CDR3 contains 18 residues. Germline trimming cut 1 base from V and 5 bases from J; bases unmatched to any gene: 14. Germline CDR1 reads SGHTS; CDR2 reads YDEGEE. The CDR3 DNA sequence: TGTGCCAGCAGCTTGACGTGGTACAGCGGGAGGGCCGGGGAGACCCAGTACTTC. It translates to CASSLTWYSGRAGETQYF.

The CDR3 DNA reads TGTGCCAGCAGTTATCCAGGGGAGGCAGTCTATGGCTACACCTTC. Translation gives CASSYPGEAVYGYTF. The rearrangement joins TRBV6-6 to TRBJ1-2, with a tentative D call TRBD1 (6 bases). This CDR3 region has 15 residues. V was pared by 3 bases and J by 4 bases, with 15 bases between. Germline loops: CDR1 MNHNY, CDR2 SVGAGI (reference sequence).

The chain joins TRBV7-9 to TRBJ2-7; no definite D call. This CDR3 contains 12 residues. Looked up from germline, CDR1 is SEHNR and CDR2 is FQNEAQ (reference sequence). V was clipped by 5 bases and J by 7 bases, with 12 bases between them. In DNA, the CDR3 is TGTGCCAGCAGCCCAACGACTTGGGAGCAGTACTTC. As protein: CASSPTTWEQYF.

The rearrangement uses TRBV19 and TRBJ1-1, with D possibly matching TRBD1 (6 bases). Per the germline V gene, CDR1 is LNHDA and CDR2 is SQIVND (reference sequence). This CDR3 contains 13 residues. V lost 5 bases and J lost 3, with 10 bases in between. CDR3 sequence (DNA): TGTGCCAGTAGTGCGAACAGGGACACTGAAGCTTTCTTT. It specifies CASSANRDTEAFF.

The chain links TRBV25-1 to TRBJ2-2; D uncertain. Trimming left V 0 bases short and J 2 bases short, with 7 bases between. Germline values: CDR1 MGHDK, CDR2 SYGVNS. The CDR3 consists of 15 residues. The CDR3 DNA follows: TGTGCCAGCAGTGAATATATCTTTAACACCGGGGAGCTGTTTTTT. This codes for CASSEYIFNTGELFF.

This sequence joins TRBV5-1 and TRBJ1-1; a weak D match, TRBD1 (6 bases). The CDR3 runs to 13 residues. Germline V CDR1 and CDR2: SGHRS, YFSETQ. The CDR3 reads CARKGVENTEAFF. CDR3 coding DNA: TGCGCGCGCAAGGGGGTGGAGAACACTGAAGCTTTCTTT. The full variable domain, rest sourced from reference TRBV5-1 and TRBJ1-1, is KAGVTQTPRYLIKTRGQQVTLSCSPISGHRSVSWYQQTPGQGLQFLFEYFSETQRNKGNFPGRFSGRQFSNSRSEMNVSTLELGDSALYLCARKGVENTEAFFGQGTRLTVV.

V gene TRBV7-9 combines with J gene TRBJ2-7; D unresolved. Germline V gene lookup returns CDR1 SEHNR and CDR2 FQNEAQ (reference sequence). This CDR3 region has 17 residues. The V gene lost 3 bases and the J gene lost 3 bases, with 21 bases spanning the gap. Here the CDR3 reads CASSFKGSARPHYEQYF. The CDR3 bases are TGTGCCAGCAGCTTTAAAGGAAGTGCCAGACCTCACTACGAGCAGTACTTC.

V gene TRBV6-5 combines with J gene TRBJ2-1; tentative D call: TRBD2 (6 bases). The CDR3 is 16 residues long. Trimming took off 3 bases at V and 3 bases at J, with 15 bases between the two ends. CDR1 is MNHEY, CDR2 SVGAGI, per germline. The CDR3 coding sequence is TGTGCCAGCAGTTATTCAGGCGGGACTTTCTACAATGAGCAGTTCTTC. Protein sequence: CASSYSGGTFYNEQFF.

The chain carries TRBV28 and TRBJ2-7; the D gene is possibly TRBD1 (6 bases). The CDR3 loop spans 15 amino acids. Germline V lookup: CDR1 MDHEN, CDR2 SYDVKM. Trimming shortened V by 0 bases and J by 6 bases, and 15 bases separated the two germline ends. The CDR3 DNA is TGTGCCAGCAGTTTATGCACACAGGGCAACTGCGAGCAGTACTTC. It translates to CASSLCTQGNCEQYF.

This chain joins TRBV28 and TRBJ2-1; 10 bases are a match to TRBD2. Germline CDR1 MDHEN, CDR2 SYDVKM. With V trimmed by 2 bases and J by 2 bases, 0 bases remained unmatched. The CDR3 totals 15 residues. The CDR3 reads CASSLTSGTYNEQFF. The CDR3 nucleotides are TGTGCCAGCAGTTTAACTAGCGGGACCTACAATGAGCAGTTCTTC.

The chain uses TRBV5-6 and TRBJ2-5; D unclear. Germline V lookup: CDR1 SGHDT, CDR2 YYEEEE. The CDR3 is 13 residues long. Trimming took 1 base from V and 3 from J, leaving 7 bases between them. CDR3 region: CASSLFGEETQYF. Written as DNA, the CDR3 is TGTGCCAGCAGCTTGTTCGGAGAAGAGACCCAGTACTTC.

The chain carries TRBV9 and TRBJ1-1, with no clear D. V was pared by 0 bases and J by 4 bases, with 13 bases between. The germline V gene has CDR1 SGDLS and CDR2 YYNGEE. The CDR3 consists of 15 residues. CDR3: CASSVEGTPATEAFF. The CDR3 region has the DNA TGTGCCAGCAGCGTAGAGGGCACCCCGGCCACTGAAGCTTTCTTT.

The DNA of the CDR3 is TGTGCCAGCAGCTTGACGGTCTACGAGCAGTACTTC. This codes for CASSLTVYEQYF. The chain joins TRBV7-9 to TRBJ2-7, with D hard to call. CDR1 and CDR2 (germline): SEHNR, FQNEAQ (reference sequence). The CDR3 is 12 residues long. V shed 3 bases and J shed 3 bases, with 6 bases lying between them.

V gene TRBV28 combines with J gene TRBJ1-5; 9 nucleotides match TRBD1. The germline V gene encodes CDR1 MDHEN and CDR2 SYDVKM. This CDR3 has 14 amino acids. V gave up 5 bases and J gave up 2 bases; unmatched junction bases: 1. CDR3 in amino acids: CASSTGGGNQPQHF. DNA for the CDR3: TGTGCCAGCAGTACAGGGGGCGGCAATCAGCCCCAGCATTTT. The whole variable domain, remainder taken from reference TRBV28 and TRBJ1-5, is DVKVTQSSRYLVKRTGEKVFLECVQDMDHENMFWYRQDPGLGLRLIYFSYDVKMKEKGDIPEGYSVSREKKERFSLILESASTNQTSMYLCASSTGGGNQPQHFGDGTRLSIL.